This T cell receptor (beta chain) comes out of a study of B cell selection in AIRE deficiency. Conventional CD4 T cells were sorted as CD4+CD127+ cells. TCRdb's copy holds only in-frame clones and misses some; the assay was immunoSEQ multiplex PCR. The data contain some 24,000 clones, 95% to 96% of them singletons. The sample comprised CD4+CD127+ conventional T cells sorted from PBMCs. The receptors come from a human donor in good health.

The chain is built from TRBV10-3 and TRBJ2-5; D gene uncertain. Trimming stripped 0 bases from V and 0 bases from J, with 8 bases between. The CDR3 totals 15 residues. CDR1 and CDR2 from the germline V gene are ENHRY and SYGVKD. In DNA, the CDR3 is TGTGCCATCAGTGAGTCCCCCTCCTACCAAGAGACCCAGTACTTC. Translated, it gives CAISESPSYQETQYF.